This paragraph reports one T cell receptor beta chain. Its antigen is unidentified. These data originate in a study of beta chain features in type 1 diabetes. Per germline, CDR1 MGHDK and CDR2 SYGVNS. V shed 4 bases and J shed 6 bases, with 10 bases lying between them. The CDR3 runs 13 residues. cDNA synthesis used the whole RNA isolate, giving expressed TCRB sequences. Using immunoSEQ multiplex PCR, the repertoire was profiled, and TCRdb retains in-frame clones only, with some absent. The sample holds fewer than 400,000 clones, around 9% seen once. Study-wide results and caveats: Moderately but significantly shorter TCRB CDR3s were found in Type 1 diabetes patients in all four CD4+ subsets.

The receptor comes from a young man with type 1 diabetes. Sequencing was done on a sample of central memory CD4+ T cells from blood. The genes are TRBV25-1 and TRBJ1-3, with a possible D match to TRBD1 (5 bases). This CDR3 is CASSVGAENTIYF. DNA for the CDR3: TGTGCCAGCAGTGTAGGGGCGGAAAACACCATATATTTT.